These T cell receptor beta chains were read from a single sample in a study of T cells in Graves' hyperthyroidism and ophthalmopathy. TCRdb redid the calling of the multiplex PCR reads with MiXCR, one entry per CDR3 protein. The data hold nearly 600,000 distinct CDR3 sequences, with approximately 13% observed a single time. The sample taken for sequencing was blood. These receptors were collected from a woman aged 25 to 39 with Graves' hyperthyroidism that later progressed to Graves' ophthalmopathy. Both conserved end residues are part of each CDR3. Each record gives: V gene, D gene, J gene, CDR3 length, CDR3 protein. The D gene is left open where the match is weak.

V: TRBV12-3/TRBV12-4; D: TRBD2; J: TRBJ2-2; length: 15; CDR3: CASSITSGGTGELFF
V: TRBV18; D: .; J: TRBJ2-5; length: 12; CDR3: CASSRYQETQYF
V: TRBV20-1; D: .; J: TRBJ2-2; length: 13; CDR3: CSVRYWITGELFF
V: TRBV11-3; D: TRBD2; J: TRBJ2-5; length: 13; CDR3: CASSIAGGGTQYF
V: TRBV5-1; D: .; J: TRBJ2-2; length: 14; CDR3: CASERVPNTGELFF
V: TRBV6-1; D: .; J: TRBJ1-1; length: 16; CDR3: CASSWGSGARNTEAFF
V: TRBV11-2; D: .; J: TRBJ2-6; length: 17; CDR3: CASSPLRGKGGANVLTF
V: TRBV6-1; D: .; J: TRBJ2-5; length: 18; CDR3: CASPSRGFGDMWGETQYF
V: TRBV7-9; D: TRBD1; J: TRBJ2-7; length: 14; CDR3: CASSMGQGKGEQYF
V: TRBV2; D: TRBD1; J: TRBJ2-2; length: 14; CDR3: CASKTGGDTGELFF
V: TRBV12-5; D: .; J: TRBJ1-5; length: 13; CDR3: CASGLGGAQPQHF
V: TRBV20-1; D: TRBD2; J: TRBJ2-3; length: 16; CDR3: CSASLVAGSWGDTQYF
V: TRBV7-2; D: .; J: TRBJ1-2; length: 11; CDR3: CTSSDTGGYTF
V: TRBV12-3/TRBV12-4; D: .; J: TRBJ1-1; length: 14; CDR3: CASTLAGGDTEAFF
V: TRBV19; D: .; J: TRBJ2-1; length: 16; CDR3: CASRGLSLYSYNEQFF
V: TRBV20-1; D: .; J: TRBJ2-5; length: 11; CDR3: CSPLGGGTQYF
V: TRBV7-6; D: TRBD1; J: TRBJ2-7; length: 17; CDR3: CASSSLLPGQGHYEQYF
V: TRBV2; D: TRBD2; J: TRBJ2-5; length: 14; CDR3: CASSEASGKETQYF
V: TRBV30; D: TRBD1; J: TRBJ1-4; length: 13; CDR3: CATERDSNEKLFF
V: TRBV28; D: .; J: TRBJ1-2; length: 15; CDR3: CASSGPGGTNYGYTF
V: TRBV24-1; D: .; J: TRBJ2-3; length: 12; CDR3: CATGTRIDTQYF
V: TRBV10-3; D: .; J: TRBJ1-2; length: 12; CDR3: CAIKMGSYGYTF
V: TRBV30; D: .; J: TRBJ2-5; length: 14; CDR3: CAWNIGGLQETQYF
V: TRBV25-1; D: .; J: TRBJ1-4; length: 11; CDR3: CASSERGKLFF
V: TRBV20-1; D: .; J: TRBJ2-3; length: 15; CDR3: CSALRGSGQHDTQYF
V: TRBV9; D: TRBD1; J: TRBJ2-3; length: 16; CDR3: CASSVPGQGPGDTQYF
V: TRBV28; D: .; J: TRBJ1-6; length: 15; CDR3: CASSSISGGSSPLHF
V: TRBV10-3; D: .; J: TRBJ1-2; length: 15; CDR3: CAISAHDRPRGGYTF
V: TRBV7-8; D: .; J: TRBJ2-2; length: 14; CDR3: CASSHRGAGGDLFF
V: TRBV10-3; D: .; J: TRBJ1-2; length: 12; CDR3: CAIRAQPYGYTF
V: TRBV19; D: TRBD1; J: TRBJ2-7; length: 14; CDR3: CASSPLGQGYEQYF
V: TRBV2; D: .; J: TRBJ2-3; length: 12; CDR3: CASGVGGDTQYF
V: TRBV11-3; D: TRBD1; J: TRBJ2-7; length: 15; CDR3: CASSLVTDRDYEQYF
V: TRBV15; D: TRBD1; J: TRBJ1-2; length: 13; CDR3: CATPGGTGYGYTF
V: TRBV11-2; D: .; J: TRBJ1-2; length: 14; CDR3: CASSSQTALGPNTF
V: TRBV2; D: .; J: TRBJ1-1; length: 15; CDR3: CASLPEGQASTEAFF
V: TRBV28; D: TRBD1; J: TRBJ1-2; length: 14; CDR3: CASSPTGVGYGYTF
V: TRBV6-5; D: .; J: TRBJ2-1; length: 14; CDR3: CASSYSRGENEQFF
V: TRBV28; D: .; J: TRBJ2-5; length: 10; CDR3: CASTRETQYF
V: TRBV28; D: .; J: TRBJ1-3; length: 17; CDR3: CASSETPTVFSGNTIYF
V: TRBV2; D: .; J: TRBJ1-2; length: 13; CDR3: CASSVTATRGYTF
V: TRBV24-1; D: TRBD2; J: TRBJ2-3; length: 17; CDR3: CATSDPQREEYTDTQYF
V: TRBV7-9; D: TRBD2; J: TRBJ2-3; length: 14; CDR3: CASSFGDYTDTQYF
V: TRBV6-1; D: TRBD1; J: TRBJ1-1; length: 12; CDR3: CASSIQGGEAFF
V: TRBV7-9; D: TRBD1; J: TRBJ2-1; length: 15; CDR3: CASSRPGQGVNEQFF
V: TRBV24-1; D: .; J: TRBJ2-2; length: 14; CDR3: CATSDGGQTGELFF
V: TRBV6-6; D: TRBD2; J: TRBJ2-4; length: 16; CDR3: CASSYLTSGRADIQYF
V: TRBV19; D: .; J: TRBJ1-5; length: 14; CDR3: CATQQAYSNQPQHF
V: TRBV4-3; D: .; J: TRBJ1-1; length: 12; CDR3: CASSLPPGEAFF
V: TRBV12-3/TRBV12-4; D: .; J: TRBJ1-2; length: 13; CDR3: CASRMTENYGYTF
V: TRBV18; D: TRBD1; J: TRBJ2-1; length: 16; CDR3: CASSPQGTGNGNEQFF
V: TRBV24-1; D: TRBD2; J: TRBJ2-2; length: 15; CDR3: CATSDWPSGTGELFF